The rows below give T cell receptor beta chains drawn from one sample of a study of blood T cell repertoires in COVID-19. Measured with immunoSEQ multiplex PCR; TCRdb has only the in-frame clones, and not every one. The repertoire holds almost 250,000 clones, with around 84% as singletons. Sequencing input: PBMCs or T cells enriched from blood (not recorded which). The receptors shown here come from a woman between 50 and 59 years old who had recovered from COVID-19. Each CDR3 is given with its conserved first and last residue. The D gene is left open where the match is weak. Clone size is not always given. Where it is, it says once, few, many or a class for expanded clones.

>TRBJ2-1|-|TRBV7-2|TRBD2|13
CARGLAGLNEQFF
TGTGCCAGAGGACTAGCGGGATTGAATGAGCAGTTCTTC
>TRBJ2-7|-|TRBV11-2|TRBD2|16
CASSSNRLAGTYEQYF
TGTGCCAGCAGCTCAAATCGCCTAGCGGGGACCTACGAGCAGTACTTC
>TRBJ2-2|-|TRBV11-3|TRBD2|17
CASSASLAGANTGELFF
TGTGCCAGCAGCGCCTCGCTAGCGGGAGCGAACACCGGGGAGCTGTTTTTT
>TRBJ1-2|-|TRBV18|-|13
CASSPAANYGYTF
TGTGCCAGCTCACCGGCTGCTAACTATGGCTACACCTTC
>TRBJ1-5|-|TRBV7-2|TRBD1|15
CASSLDRGRSRPQHF
TGTGCCAGCAGCTTAGACAGGGGGCGTTCAAGGCCCCAGCATTTT
>TRBJ2-5|-|TRBV4-1|TRBD2|16
CASSQALRGDQETQYF
TGCGCCAGCAGCCAAGCACTTCGGGGGGATCAAGAGACCCAGTACTTC
>TRBJ2-4|-|TRBV27|-|15
CASRDQDRHPNIQYF
TGTGCCAGCAGGGATCAGGACAGACATCCAAACATTCAGTACTTC
>TRBJ2-3|-|TRBV18|TRBD1|16
CASSPVTGGQGDTQYF
TGTGCCAGCTCACCCGTAACAGGGGGCCAAGGGGATACGCAGTATTTT
>TRBJ2-1|-|TRBV5-1|-|13
CASSLPRNGEQFF
TGCGCCAGCAGCTTGCCTCGTAACGGTGAGCAGTTCTTC
>TRBJ2-3|few|TRBV5-1|-|14
CASSLEGMADTQYF
TGCGCCAGCAGCTTGGAGGGGATGGCAGATACGCAGTATTTT